This T cell receptor (beta chain) was documented in a study of blood T cells in healthy people across ages. Each sample used at least 7 million PBMCs. Trimming cost V 6 bases and J 5 bases, with 17 bases left between them. From germline, CDR1 is SGHVS and CDR2 FNYEAQ. The CDR3 has 14 residues. On this clonotype itself: Its matching antigen is unknown.

Study results and caveats: The study regarded diversity estimates from one million T cells as underestimates. The recorded TCR beta diversity per million T cells decreased in a roughly linear manner with age.

PCR was performed a second time for about 7 to 12 cycles using a sample-barcoded 5' primer and a J-beta primer mix. Each of the cDNA molecules was tagged by a template-switch adaptor with 12 random nucleotides. MiXCR was run by TCRdb on the 5' RACE reads, yielding one entry per CDR3 protein. The data contain around 800,000 distinct CDR3 sequences, around 62% of them singletons. The TCR comes from a young man in good health. Sequencing was done on a sample of blood. This chain links TRBV7-6 with TRBJ2-7; no definite D call. The CDR3 here is CASSPQTGNNEQYF. In nucleotides, the CDR3 is TGTGCCAGCAGTCCCCAGACTGGGAACAACGAGCAGTACTTC.